The clone carrying this T cell receptor (beta chain) was found a few times. What it binds is not known. A read error may produce the germline difference seen at one junction end. Reverse transcribing all isolated RNA meant expressed TCRB transcripts were sequenced. For naive, central memory and regulatory T cell samples, reads averaged approximately 3.6 million. Using immunoSEQ multiplex PCR, the repertoire was profiled, and TCRdb retains in-frame clones only, with some absent. Of about 230,000 clones detected, over 8.5% appear once; the ten largest clones hold around 0.031%. The data stem from a study of beta chain features in type 1 diabetes. Turning to the study itself: The study examined more than 100,000,000 sorted cells across all samples.

Sorting produced populations that all topped 95% purity. Germline CDR1 and CDR2: SGHTA and FQGNSA. The CDR3 is 15 residues long. Study-wide findings and caveats: Patients with type 1 diabetes showed fewer VDJ junction insertions and more deletions.

The sequenced sample was naive CD4+ T cells from blood. This TCR derives from a woman between 18 and 29 years old in good health. This sequence joins TRBV7-2 and TRBJ2-1, with 12 bases identical to TRBD2. DNA for the CDR3: TGTGCCAGCAGCCTAGCGGGGGGGCCTCTAAATGAGCAGTTCTTC. The encoded protein is CASSLAGGPLNEQFF.